These 20 T cell receptor beta chains originate from one sample sequenced in a study of blood T cells in healthy people across ages. The use of a sample-barcoded 5' primer and a J-beta primer mix characterized a second PCR of 7 to 11 cycles. TCRdb itself ran the 5' RACE reads through MiXCR, one entry per CDR3 protein. The profile covers more than 650,000 distinct CDR3 sequences, with about 24% appearing a single time and around 22% taken by the ten largest. Sequenced: blood. The receptors derive from a man in his 70s in good health.

This clonotype was observed a handful of times. V usage is TRBV10-3 and J usage is TRBJ1-1; possibly TRBD1 for D (6 bases). CDR1 is ENHRY and CDR2 is SYGVKD in the germline V gene. V was cut by 3 bases and J by 3 bases, with 11 bases left in between. The CDR3 is 14 amino acids. Here the CDR3 DNA reads TGTGCCATCAGTGAAGGACAGAGTTACACTGAAGCTTTCTTT. It encodes CAISEGQSYTEAFF.

This clonotype was detected ten times or more. The chain employs TRBV7-9 and TRBJ2-1; 8 bases line up with TRBD1. Looked up from germline, CDR1 is SEHNR and CDR2 is FQNEAQ (reference sequence). The V gene end was trimmed by 1 base and the J gene end by 7 bases; junction bases not matched to a gene: 6. There are 15 residues in the CDR3. The CDR3 DNA follows: TGTGCCAGCAGCTTAGGGGCAGGGGGCACGAATGAGCAGTTCTTC. Translation gives CASSLGAGGTNEQFF. Together with reference TRBV7-9 and TRBJ2-1, the CDR3 gives the full variable domain: DTGVSQNPRHKITKRGQNVTFRCDPISEHNRLYWYRQTLGQGPEFLTYFQNEAQLEKSRLLSDRFSAERPKGSFSTLEIQRTEQGDSAMYLCASSLGAGGTNEQFFGPGTRLTVL.

DNA of the CDR3: TGTGCCAGCGGTCCCTACAACCGGGCCAACGCCTACGAGCAGTACGTC. Encoded protein: CASGPYNRANAYEQYV. This chain uses TRBV21-1 with TRBJ2-7; the table's D gene call, TRBD1, was not cross checked with the DNA. TRBV21-1 is a listed pseudogene. This CDR3 spans 16 amino acids.

This clonotype showed up just a few times. The rearrangement uses TRBV15 and TRBJ2-5; TRBD1 or TRBD2 may be the D gene (6 bases each). V was cut by 1 base and J by 5 bases, with 14 bases left in between. The CDR3 loop spans 15 amino acids. Germline V lookup: CDR1 LNHNV, CDR2 YYDKDF (reference sequence). The CDR3 loop is CATSRGSRGVETQYF. In DNA form, the CDR3 reads TGTGCCACCAGCAGAGGTTCAAGGGGGGTGGAGACCCAGTACTTC.

This clonotype showed up just a few times. The rearrangement links TRBV2 to TRBJ1-4, with D perhaps TRBD1 (5 bases). The V and J ends lost 3 bases and 13 bases respectively, with 12 bases between them. Looked up from germline, CDR1 is SNHLY and CDR2 is FYNNEI. This CDR3 region has 12 residues. CDR3 amino acids: CASSEEGRRLFF. The CDR3, as DNA: TGTGCCAGCAGTGAGGAGGGGCGTCGACTGTTTTTT.

There are a few counts of this clonotype. This rearrangement joins TRBV20-1 to TRBJ1-2; 9 nucleotides align to TRBD1. The trim removed 4 bases at V and 5 bases at J, leaving 5 bases unmatched. The CDR3 sequence is 13 residues long. Germline V gene data show CDR1 as DFQATT and CDR2 as SNEGSKA (reference sequence). In nucleotides, the CDR3 is TGCAGTGCTACCTCCGGGACAGGGTATGGCTACACCTTC. Residues: CSATSGTGYGYTF.

This rearrangement joins TRBV12-3 or TRBV12-4 to TRBJ2-5; TRBD1 is a possible D gene (6 bases). Trimming removed 5 bases at V and 13 bases at J, with 14 bases between. The CDR3 is made up of 11 amino acids. CDR3 sequence (DNA): TGTGCCAGCAGTGAAAACAGGGCTCGGTACTTC. Its protein product is CASSENRARYF.

The chain uses TRBV14 and TRBJ2-6; TRBD1 might be the D (5 bases). Trimming pared 4 bases from V and 0 bases from J, leaving 10 bases between. Germline CDR1 reads SGHDN; CDR2 reads FVKESK. CDR3 length: 16 amino acids. The CDR3 region has the DNA TGTGCCAGCAGCCTTACAGGAGCCTCTGGGGCCAACGTCCTGACTTTC. It translates to CASSLTGASGANVLTF. Together with reference TRBV14 and TRBJ2-6, the CDR3 gives the full variable domain: EAGVTQFPSHSVIEKGQTVTLRCDPISGHDNLYWYRRVMGKEIKFLLHFVKESKQDESGMPNNRFLAERTGGTYSTLKVQPAELEDSGVYFCASSLTGASGANVLTFGAGSRLTVL.

This clonotype was seen only a few times. The chain uses TRBV6-6 and TRBJ1-1; no clear D gene. This CDR3 is 15 amino acids long. The germline V gene has CDR1 MNHNY and CDR2 SVGAGI (reference sequence). The V and J ends lost 7 bases and 5 bases respectively, with 20 bases between them. In nucleotides, the CDR3 is TGTGCCAGCATTTTCCGATCGGGGAAAGGGACTGAAGCTTTCTTT. Protein sequence: CASIFRSGKGTEAFF.

This clonotype was observed a few times. The chain uses TRBV12-5 and TRBJ2-1, with TRBD2 matching 11 bases. The length of the CDR3 is 17 residues. V lost 4 bases and J lost 3; bases outside the gene matches: 8. Germline-derived CDR1 and CDR2 are LGHNT and FRNRAP. CDR3 sequence (DNA): TGTGCTAGTGGTTCCTCCTGGACTAGCGGGTTCTACAATGAGCAGTTCTTC. It yields the protein CASGSSWTSGFYNEQFF.

V and J are TRBV13 and TRBJ1-1; D is ambiguous. Germline V CDR1 and CDR2: PRHDT, FYEKMQ (reference sequence). This CDR3 has 15 amino acids. Deletions cut 5 bases from V and 4 bases from J, with 17 bases between. CDR3 region: CASSVSALFVTEAFF. The CDR3 DNA sequence: TGTGCCAGCAGCGTCTCCGCGCTGTTTGTCACTGAAGCTTTCTTT.

This chain links TRBV20-1 with TRBJ1-2; the D is unclear. The CDR3 spans 13 residues. V lost 3 bases and J lost 3, with 11 bases in between. Looked up from germline, CDR1 is DFQATT and CDR2 is SNEGSKA (reference sequence). The CDR3 sequence: CSASNERDYGYTF. The CDR3 DNA is TGCAGTGCTAGTAATGAGCGGGACTATGGCTACACCTTC.

The chain uses TRBV7-2 and TRBJ2-2; 14 nucleotides agree with TRBD2. From germline, CDR1 is SGHTA and CDR2 FQGNSA. This CDR3 contains 17 residues. The V segment lost 5 bases and the J segment 5 bases; nucleotides outside the gene matches: 7. CDR3 region: CASSQQGLAGGTGELFF. The DNA of the CDR3 is TGTGCCAGCAGCCAGCAAGGACTAGCGGGAGGAACCGGGGAGCTGTTTTTT. Supplemented by reference TRBV7-2 and TRBJ2-2, the full variable domain reads GAGVSQSPSNKVTEKGKDVELRCDPISGHTALYWYRQSLGQGLEFLIYFQGNSAPDKSGLPSDRFSAERTGGSVSTLTIQRTQQEDSAVYLCASSQQGLAGGTGELFFGEGSRLTVL.

This clonotype showed up just a few times. The chain employs TRBV7-2 and TRBJ2-7; D call uncertain. V gave up 1 base and J gave up 0 bases, with 10 bases separating them. The length of the CDR3 is 15 residues. Germline V gene lookup returns CDR1 SGHTA and CDR2 FQGNSA. DNA of the CDR3: TGTGCCAGCAGCTTAGGTGGGTCTGGCTCCTACGAGCAGTACGTC. This gives the protein CASSLGGSGSYEQYV.

The chain combines TRBV19 with TRBJ1-5; 8 positions agree with TRBD1. CDR3 length: 15 amino acids. Germline loops: CDR1 LNHDA, CDR2 SQIVND (reference sequence). V trimming: 1 base; J trimming: 3 bases; junction bases outside the gene matches: 2. The CDR3 is CASSIGTGPNQPQHF. The CDR3 DNA reads TGTGCCAGTAGTATAGGGACAGGGCCCAATCAGCCCCAGCATTTT.

This clonotype was seen a few times. A much larger clonotype is one base distant, so this may be a read error. The V and J genes are TRBV24-1 and TRBJ1-1, with D maybe TRBD1 (5 bases). This CDR3 has 13 amino acids. Trimming pared 4 bases from V and 1 base from J, leaving 6 bases between. Germline values: CDR1 KGHDR, CDR2 SFDVKD. CDR3 region: CATSEQENTEAFF. The CDR3 nucleotides read TGTGCCACCAGTGAACAGGAGAACACTGAAGCTTTCTTT.

This clonotype was counted a few times. The rearrangement uses TRBV2 and TRBJ1-5, with 7 nucleotides matching TRBD1. The CDR3 runs 15 residues. V gave up 5 bases and J gave up 2 bases; unmatched junction bases: 6. Germline CDR1 SNHLY, CDR2 FYNNEI. The CDR3 region is CASSLGTAGNQPQHF. For the CDR3, the DNA is TGTGCCAGCAGTCTTGGGACAGCCGGCAATCAGCCCCAGCATTTT.

The CDR3 DNA follows: TGTGCCAGCAGCTTCGGGGACAGGCAGTACAATGAGCAGTTCTTC. It encodes CASSFGDRQYNEQFF. This chain links TRBV11-2 with TRBJ2-1; 8 bases align to TRBD1. CDR3 length: 15 residues. With V trimmed by 3 bases and J by 4 bases, 5 bases remained unmatched. Germline V gene sequence: CDR1 SGHAT, CDR2 FQNNGV.

The chain uses TRBV12-3 or TRBV12-4 and TRBJ1-4, with 7 bases that match TRBD1. The length of the CDR3 is 16 residues. Trimming cost V 4 bases and J 8 bases; bases outside gene matches: 13. CDR3 DNA: TGTGCCAGCAGTTCGACAGGGTTCCCCCCCTACGAAAAACTGTTTTTT. The encoded protein is CASSSTGFPPYEKLFF.

This chain joins TRBV12-3 or TRBV12-4 and TRBJ1-1, with 9 positions matching TRBD1. With 6 bases clipped from V and 2 bases from J, the junction kept 7 bases outside the gene matches. This CDR3 has 15 amino acids. The CDR3 nucleotides are TGTGCCAGCAGCACCGGGACAGGGATAAACACTGAAGCTTTCTTT. This translates into CASSTGTGINTEAFF.